The 15 T cell receptor beta chains listed next were all sequenced from one sample in a study of cytomegalovirus exposure and HLA in healthy donors. Use of 60 Vbeta and 13 Jbeta primers characterized the PCR. Profiled with immunoSEQ multiplex PCR; TCRdb holds only in-frame clones, not every one. The profile shows 96,000 or so clones, around 74% of them singletons. Material for sequencing was PBMCs. Receptors were obtained from a female donor in good health and CMV-seropositive.

In its sample, this clone was seen once. This sequence joins TRBV11-3 and TRBJ2-3; the D gene is possibly TRBD2 (5 bases). Trimming took 1 base from V and 6 from J, leaving 8 bases between them. Germline values: CDR1 SGHNT, CDR2 YENEEA. This CDR3 region has 13 residues. CDR3 residues: CASSLGTSDTQYF. The CDR3 DNA is TGTGCCAGCAGCTTAGGGACTTCGGATACGCAGTATTTT.

This clone was counted a few times. The chain uses TRBV4-2 and TRBJ1-4; 8 positions agree with TRBD1. After removal of 2 bases from V and 7 bases from J, the junction contained 12 bases not matched to a gene. The CDR3 spans 17 residues. Germline V gene data show CDR1 as LGHNA and CDR2 as YNFKEQ. The CDR3 DNA sequence: TGTGCCAGCAGCCAAACTCTTGGCAGGGGGCGATTTGAAAAACTGTTTTTT. It is translated as CASSQTLGRGRFEKLFF.

The chain uses TRBV25-1 and TRBJ2-2; TRBD1 is a possible D gene (5 bases). The germline gives CDR1 MGHDK, CDR2 SYGVNS. The V end lost 2 bases, the J end lost 1 base, and 11 bases lay between the germline ends. There are 16 residues in the CDR3. CDR3 sequence (DNA): TGTGCCAGCAGTGAACAGGACACCCGGAACACCGGGGAGCTGTTTTTT. Amino acids: CASSEQDTRNTGELFF.

This chain connects TRBV5-1 to TRBJ1-1, with TRBD1 matching 11 bases. Trimming cost V 4 bases and J 10 bases; bases outside gene matches: 9. Per the germline V gene, CDR1 is SGHRS and CDR2 is YFSETQ. The CDR3 runs to 14 residues. In DNA, the CDR3 is TGCGCCAGCAGCCCGGGACAGGGGGAGTTCGTAGCTTTCTTT. This codes for CASSPGQGEFVAFF.

The genes are TRBV11-1 and TRBJ2-1; perhaps TRBD2 as D (5 bases). There are 13 residues in the CDR3. Germline V gene data show CDR1 as SGHAT and CDR2 as FQDESV (reference sequence). Deletions cut 4 bases from V and 10 bases from J, with 14 bases between. The CDR3 loop reads CASSSPPSLEQFF. The CDR3, as DNA: TGTGCCAGCAGCTCCCCCCCTAGCTTGGAGCAGTTCTTC.

The chain is built from TRBV29-1 and TRBJ1-1; 7 positions match TRBD1. The CDR3 length is 14 residues. The germline V gene has CDR1 SQVTM and CDR2 ANQGSEA. The trim removed 7 bases at V and 1 base at J, leaving 9 bases unmatched. The CDR3 DNA sequence: TGCAGCGGATCCATAGGACAGGCGAACACTGAAGCTTTCTTT. This encodes CSGSIGQANTEAFF. The variable domain in full, with the rest retrieved from reference TRBV29-1 and TRBJ1-1, is SAVISQKPSRDICQRGTSLTIQCQVDSQVTMMFWYRQQPGQSLTLIATANQGSEATYESGFVIDKFPISRPNLTFSTLTVSNMSPEDSSIYLCSGSIGQANTEAFFGQGTRLTVV.

The chain employs TRBV7-2 and TRBJ2-2; 11 nucleotides agree with TRBD1. The CDR3 has 15 amino acids. Germline trimming cut 5 bases from V and 7 bases from J; bases unmatched to any gene: 6. Looked up from germline, CDR1 is SGHTA and CDR2 is FQGNSA. The CDR3 sequence: CASSTRDRGDGELFF. In DNA form, the CDR3 reads TGTGCCAGCAGCACTCGGGACAGGGGGGACGGGGAGCTGTTTTTT.

The chain joins TRBV28 to TRBJ2-7, with 7 bases that match TRBD1. The germline CDR1 and CDR2 sequences are MDHEN and SYDVKM. The CDR3 length is 14 residues. Losses at the gene ends were 6 bases for V and 7 bases for J; bases not matched to a gene: 12. The CDR3 DNA follows: TGTGCCAGCAGCCCATTCACAGGGGATCGGGAGCAGTACTTC. Translating gives CASSPFTGDREQYF. The whole variable domain, filled in from reference TRBV28 and TRBJ2-7, reads DVKVTQSSRYLVKRTGEKVFLECVQDMDHENMFWYRQDPGLGLRLIYFSYDVKMKEKGDIPEGYSVSREKKERFSLILESASTNQTSMYLCASSPFTGDREQYFGPGTRLTVT.

This chain links TRBV18 with TRBJ2-7; no reliable D call. The germline CDR1 and CDR2 sequences are KGHSH and LQKENI. This CDR3 spans 14 amino acids. Trimming removed 2 bases at V and 2 bases at J, with 10 bases between. The CDR3 bases are TGTGCCAGCTCACCATGGGCCGGAACCTACGAGCAGTACTTC. As protein: CASSPWAGTYEQYF.

V and J are TRBV28 and TRBJ1-2; D remains unclear. CDR3 length: 14 amino acids. V dropped 5 bases and J dropped 4 bases, with 14 bases sitting between them. From germline, CDR1 is MDHEN and CDR2 SYDVKM. In nucleotides, the CDR3 is TGTGCCAGCAGTCTTCTGCAGAACCTCTATGGCTACACCTTC. This sequence encodes CASSLLQNLYGYTF.

The gene calls are TRBV7-8 and TRBJ2-3; the match to TRBD2 covers 10 bases. From germline, CDR1 is SGHVS and CDR2 FQNEAQ. This CDR3 contains 14 residues. The ends lost 5 bases at V and 6 bases at J; junction bases unmatched: 5. CDR3 in DNA: TGTGCCAGCAGCCCAAGTAGCGGGAGGGATACGCAGTATTTT. It specifies CASSPSSGRDTQYF.

The genes are TRBV30 and TRBJ1-1; tentatively, D is TRBD1 (5 bases). Germline V gene sequence: CDR1 GTSNPN, CDR2 SVGIG (reference sequence). CDR3 length equals 11 residues. V lost 4 bases, J lost 4 bases, and 7 bases lay in between. The chain's CDR3 is CAWTRVTEAFF. CDR3 DNA: TGTGCCTGGACCAGGGTCACTGAAGCTTTCTTT.

In this sample, this clone turned up many times. The CDR3 coding sequence is TGTGCCAGCAGCGTAGATATCAATCAGCCCCAGCATTTT. Residues: CASSVDINQPQHF. This chain uses TRBV9 with TRBJ1-5; no clear D gene. The CDR3 extends over 13 amino acids. Trimming removed 0 bases from V and 3 bases from J, with 4 bases in between. From germline, CDR1 is SGDLS and CDR2 YYNGEE.

The CDR3 DNA is TGTGCCTGGGACGTGGGGGCGCCCCTCCACTTT. Translated, it gives CAWDVGAPLHF. The rearrangement uses TRBV30 and TRBJ1-6; D perhaps matches TRBD1 (6 bases). The germline V and J ends were trimmed by 5 bases and 13 bases, with 12 bases remaining between them. This CDR3 has 11 residues. The V gene's germline CDR1 is GTSNPN and CDR2 SVGIG (reference sequence).

The chain combines TRBV5-6 with TRBJ2-2, with TRBD2 identical over 9 bases. The CDR3 runs to 15 residues. V gave up 5 bases and J gave up 3 bases; unmatched junction bases: 5. The germline V gene has CDR1 SGHDT and CDR2 YYEEEE. The CDR3 coding sequence is TGTGCCAGCAGTCCAGCGGGAGGTTACACCGGGGAGCTGTTTTTT. This gives the protein CASSPAGGYTGELFF.